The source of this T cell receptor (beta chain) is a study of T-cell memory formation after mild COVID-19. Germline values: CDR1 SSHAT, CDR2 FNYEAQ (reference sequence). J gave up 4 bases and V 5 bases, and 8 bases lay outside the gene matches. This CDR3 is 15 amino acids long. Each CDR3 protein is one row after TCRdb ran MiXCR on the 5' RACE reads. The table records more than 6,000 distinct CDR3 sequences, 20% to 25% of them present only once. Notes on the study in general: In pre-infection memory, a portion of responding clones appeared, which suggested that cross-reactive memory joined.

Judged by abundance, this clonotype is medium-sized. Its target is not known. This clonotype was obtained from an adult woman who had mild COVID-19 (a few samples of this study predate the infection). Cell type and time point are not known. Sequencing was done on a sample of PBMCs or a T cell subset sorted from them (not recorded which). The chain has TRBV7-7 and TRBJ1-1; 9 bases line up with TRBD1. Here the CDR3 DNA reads TGTGCCAGCAGCCCTTGGACAGGGGTGGGCACTGAAGCTTTCTTT. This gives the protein CASSPWTGVGTEAFF.